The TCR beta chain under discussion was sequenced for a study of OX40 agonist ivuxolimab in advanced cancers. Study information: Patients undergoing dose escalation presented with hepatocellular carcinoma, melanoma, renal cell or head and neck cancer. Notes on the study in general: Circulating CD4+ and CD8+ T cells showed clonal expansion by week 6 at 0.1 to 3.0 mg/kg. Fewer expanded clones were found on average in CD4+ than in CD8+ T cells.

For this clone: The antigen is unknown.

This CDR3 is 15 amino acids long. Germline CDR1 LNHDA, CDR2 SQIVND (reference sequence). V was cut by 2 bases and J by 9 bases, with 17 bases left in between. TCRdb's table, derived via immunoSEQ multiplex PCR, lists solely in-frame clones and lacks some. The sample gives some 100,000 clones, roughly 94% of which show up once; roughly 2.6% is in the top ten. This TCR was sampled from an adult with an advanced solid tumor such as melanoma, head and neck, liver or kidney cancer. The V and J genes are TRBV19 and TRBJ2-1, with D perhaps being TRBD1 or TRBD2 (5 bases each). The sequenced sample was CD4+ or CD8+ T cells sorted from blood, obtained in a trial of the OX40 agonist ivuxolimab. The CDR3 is CASSIRAGRSAEQFF. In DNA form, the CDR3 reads TGTGCCAGTAGTATAAGGGCAGGGAGATCGGCTGAGCAGTTCTTC.